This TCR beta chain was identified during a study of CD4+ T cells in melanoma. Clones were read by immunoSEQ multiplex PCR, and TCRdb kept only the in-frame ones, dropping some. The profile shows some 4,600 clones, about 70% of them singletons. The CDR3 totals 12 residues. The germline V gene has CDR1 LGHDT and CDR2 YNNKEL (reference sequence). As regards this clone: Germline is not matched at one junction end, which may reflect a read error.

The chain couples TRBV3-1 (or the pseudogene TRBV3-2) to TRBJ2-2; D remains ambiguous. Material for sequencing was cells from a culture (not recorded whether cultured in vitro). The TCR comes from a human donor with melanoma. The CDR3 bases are TGTGCCAGCACCCAACTCACCGGGGAGCTGTTTTTT. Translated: CASTQLTGELFF.